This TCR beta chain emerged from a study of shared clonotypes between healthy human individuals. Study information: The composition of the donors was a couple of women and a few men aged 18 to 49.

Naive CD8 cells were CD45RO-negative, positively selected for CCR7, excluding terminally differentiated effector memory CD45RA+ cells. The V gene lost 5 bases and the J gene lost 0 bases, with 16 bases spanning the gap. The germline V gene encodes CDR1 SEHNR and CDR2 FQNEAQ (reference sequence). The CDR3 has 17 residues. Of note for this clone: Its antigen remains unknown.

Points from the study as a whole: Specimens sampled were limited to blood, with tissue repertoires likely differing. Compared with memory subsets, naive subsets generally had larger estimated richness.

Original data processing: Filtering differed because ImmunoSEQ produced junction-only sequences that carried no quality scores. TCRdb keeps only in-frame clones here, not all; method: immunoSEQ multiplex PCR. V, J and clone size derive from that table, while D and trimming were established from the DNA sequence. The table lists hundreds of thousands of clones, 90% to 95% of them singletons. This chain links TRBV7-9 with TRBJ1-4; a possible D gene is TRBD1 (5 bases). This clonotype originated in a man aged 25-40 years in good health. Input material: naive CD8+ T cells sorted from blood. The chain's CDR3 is CASSRFAVGATNEKLFF. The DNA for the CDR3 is TGTGCCAGCAGCCGATTCGCGGTGGGGGCAACTAATGAAAAACTGTTTTTT.